The source of this TCR beta chain is a study of T cell responses to AZD1222 COVID-19 vaccine. Libraries were prepared by immunoSEQ multiplex PCR; TCRdb keeps only in-frame clonotypes and omits some of them. The repertoire holds about 54,000 clones, with around 90% as singletons. Germline-derived CDR1 and CDR2 are MNHEY and SMNVEV (reference sequence). Trimming pared 8 bases from V and 4 bases from J, leaving 21 bases between. The CDR3 runs 15 residues. The starting material was peripheral blood, obtained on day 0 of AZD1222 vaccination. This receptor was taken from an adult in good health. V is TRBV27 and J is TRBJ2-7; the D gene is possibly TRBD2 (6 bases). The CDR3 nucleotides read TGTGCCAGCGGCGGTTGGGCGGGGCCGCGGTACGAGCAGTACTTC. Protein product: CASGGWAGPRYEQYF.